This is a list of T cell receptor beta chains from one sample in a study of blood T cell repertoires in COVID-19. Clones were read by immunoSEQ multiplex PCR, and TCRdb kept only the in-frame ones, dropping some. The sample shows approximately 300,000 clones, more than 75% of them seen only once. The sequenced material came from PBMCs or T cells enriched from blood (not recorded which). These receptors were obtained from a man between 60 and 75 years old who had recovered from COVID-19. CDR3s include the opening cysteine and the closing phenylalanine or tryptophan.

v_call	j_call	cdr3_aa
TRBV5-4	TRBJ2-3	CASSPGTRTDTQYF
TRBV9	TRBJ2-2	CASSERRDSVTGELFF
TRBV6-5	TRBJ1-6	CASTFTTNNSPLHF
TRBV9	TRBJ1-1	CASSVVGGDLEAFF
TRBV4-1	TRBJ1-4	CASSPIASREKLFF
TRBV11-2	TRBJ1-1	CASSANPNTEAFF
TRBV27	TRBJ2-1	CASSPLSDLFVNEQFF
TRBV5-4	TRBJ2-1	CASSLGASSYNEQFF
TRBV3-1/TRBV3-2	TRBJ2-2	CASSLVGQGGTGELFF
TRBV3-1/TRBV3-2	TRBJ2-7	CASSEQGGRLVEQYF
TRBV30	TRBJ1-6	CAWTLTGSQSPLHF
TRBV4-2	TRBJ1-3	CASSQDVFNRGNTIYF
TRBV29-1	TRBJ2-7	CSVVDRSTYEQYF
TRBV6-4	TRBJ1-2	CASSPTSGYGYTF
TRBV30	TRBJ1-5	CAWRDSWRGPQHF
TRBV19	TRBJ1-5	CASSIEVRGQPQHF
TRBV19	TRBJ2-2	CASSIRTENRGELFF
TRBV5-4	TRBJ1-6	CASSYGLPGQTNSPLHF
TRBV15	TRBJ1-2	CATSSQGPYGYTF
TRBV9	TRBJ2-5	CASSVGGVQETQYF
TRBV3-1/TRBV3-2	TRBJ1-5	CASSQGVVGGRGPQHF
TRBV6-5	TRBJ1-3	CASSYRGQWSGNTIYF
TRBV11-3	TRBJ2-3	CASSLIPLAGTDTQYF
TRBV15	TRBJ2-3	CATSRGDSTSTDTQYF
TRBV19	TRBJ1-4	CASSSSAATNEKLFF
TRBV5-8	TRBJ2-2	CASSLGLAGVYPGELFF
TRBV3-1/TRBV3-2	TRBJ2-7	CASSRRLAGPYEQYF
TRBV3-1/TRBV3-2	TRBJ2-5	CASSQAYTGHQETQYF
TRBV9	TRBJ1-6	CASSVGGTANSPLHF
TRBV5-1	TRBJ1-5	CASSLAPYSNQPQHF
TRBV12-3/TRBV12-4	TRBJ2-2	CASSSTGTGELFF
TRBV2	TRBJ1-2	CASNLQGSFFGYTF
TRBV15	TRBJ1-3	CATSRSQEIRDRGSTIYF
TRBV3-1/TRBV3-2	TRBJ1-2	CASSPSQGRGYTF
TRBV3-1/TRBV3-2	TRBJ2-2	CASSQDRWGLAATGELFF
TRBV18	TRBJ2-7	CASSPRGQKNEQYF
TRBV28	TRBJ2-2	CASRPGGNTGELFF
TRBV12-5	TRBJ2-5	CATRRSQNFQETQYF